This passage covers 5 T cell receptor beta chains from one sample sequenced in a study of siplizumab effects on memory and regulatory T cells. Profiled with immunoSEQ multiplex PCR; TCRdb holds only in-frame clones, not every one. The top ten hold 0.32% of the sample, which has more than 85,000 clones, 93% seen once. The sample comprised CD4+ T cells sorted from blood. The receptors originated from a human donor in good health.

The CDR3 sequence: CASSLVVRDSNQPQHF. In nucleotides, the CDR3 is TGTGCCAGCAGCTTGGTTGTCCGGGACAGCAATCAGCCCCAGCATTTT. The rearrangement links TRBV5-4 to TRBJ1-5; TRBD1 is a possible D gene (5 bases). V was trimmed by 0 bases and J by 1 base, leaving 11 bases between them. CDR3 length: 16 amino acids. Germline V gene data show CDR1 as SGHNT and CDR2 as YYREEE (reference sequence).

In this sample, this clone turned up a few times. The rearrangement links TRBV6-1 to TRBJ1-6; tentative D call: TRBD1 (5 bases). Germline CDR1 reads MNHNS; CDR2 reads SASEGT. The ends were cut back, 0 bases at V and 9 bases at J, with 12 bases in the middle. The CDR3 loop spans 15 amino acids. The CDR3 bases are TGTGCCAGCAGTGAAGCTGACAGTTCGGGTTCACCCCTCCACTTT. Translated: CASSEADSSGSPLHF.

The rearrangement links TRBV4-2 to TRBJ2-7; D is unclear. The CDR3 loop spans 15 amino acids. The V end was cut by 0 bases, the J end by 3 bases, with 12 bases between. The germline gives CDR1 LGHNA, CDR2 YNFKEQ. The CDR3 sequence: CASSQEFARLYEQYF. The CDR3 nucleotides are TGTGCCAGCAGCCAAGAGTTTGCTCGGCTCTACGAGCAGTACTTC.

The chain links TRBV20-1 to TRBJ2-5; D unresolved. Per the germline V gene, CDR1 is DFQATT and CDR2 is SNEGSKA (reference sequence). The V and J ends lost 3 bases and 5 bases respectively, with 7 bases between them. The CDR3 loop spans 11 amino acids. The CDR3 here is CSARVRETQYF. CDR3 DNA: TGCAGTGCTAGGGTTAGGGAGACCCAGTACTTC.

The count of this clone is one. V and J are TRBV7-8 and TRBJ2-7; 11 bases agree with TRBD2. Germline V CDR1 and CDR2: SGHVS, FQNEAQ. After removal of 5 bases from V and 6 bases from J, the junction contained 6 bases not matched to a gene. This CDR3 has 14 amino acids. The CDR3 here is CASSHLAGGSEQYF. Here the CDR3 DNA reads TGTGCCAGCAGCCACCTAGCGGGGGGTTCCGAGCAGTACTTC.